This TCR beta chain was obtained from a study of blood T cell repertoires in COVID-19. Across the whole study: T cells, B-cell-depleted T cells, or PBMCs provided the cDNA or gDNA that served as material.

Clinical history as reported by participants underpinned cohort assignment. Recovered Cohort 3 donors showed two negative PCRs, clearance, or symptom resolution. In the study's own analysis: Estimation of nucleated cell counts relied on the amplification of reference gene primers. The repertoire was sequenced with immunoSEQ multiplex PCR; TCRdb's copy has only in-frame clones and lacks some. V and J calls and clone size are those listed in that table; D and trimming were worked out from the DNA. Altogether about 460,000 clones are present, approximately 90% being singletons, with the ten largest covering 7% to 10%. Germline values: CDR1 SQVTM, CDR2 ANQGSEA. Losses at the gene ends were 1 base for V and 5 bases for J; bases not matched to a gene: 8. There are 14 residues in the CDR3. There are a few counts of this clone.

J is TRBJ2-7 and V is TRBV29-1, with TRBD2 matching over 7 bases. The sequenced sample consisted of PBMCs or T cells enriched from blood (not recorded which). The clonotype was recovered from a woman aged 55-69 years who had recovered from COVID-19. CDR3 in DNA: TGCAGCGTTGAAGGGGAGGGAAAGTCCCACGAGCAGTACGTC. The encoded protein is CSVEGEGKSHEQYV.